The sequence of this TCR beta chain was determined in a study of sequential checkpoint blockade in melanoma (dated by TCRdb to about 2019). For the study in its entirety: Patients were randomized 1:1 to first-line nivolumab followed by ipilimumab (arm A) or ipilimumab followed by nivolumab (arm B). Maintenance nivolumab was given following each of the two trial sequences. DNA from approximately 91 pretreatment melanoma tumor samples was subjected to TCRbeta immunosequencing. For about two dozen patients, matched tumor biopsies were taken both before treatment and at week 13, after single-agent nivolumab (arm A) or ipilimumab (arm B). About 75% of the matched tumor biopsy pairs taken before and after treatment were from the same lesion. Study-wide conclusions, independent of this receptor: PD-L1 staining and CD8+ T-cell counts correlated with tumor T-cell fraction and clonality, whereas mutational load did not. In the nivolumab-first arm (arm A), an association was found between pretreatment tumor TIL clonality and response (P = .04). Patients with increases in tumor T-cell fraction and clonality by week 13 were approximately 30 times more likely to achieve clinical benefit. Validation of the response-prediction model combining TCR metrics and mutation burden is needed in larger, independent patient cohorts. Within-arm analyses of tumor T-cell fraction were limited by small sample sizes and reduced statistical power.

TCRbeta CDR3 regions were immunosequenced from genomic DNA with the immunoSEQ Assay. Prior to high-throughput sequencing, genomic DNA was amplified by bias-controlled multiplex PCR. The source study handled its data this way. To quantify the absolute abundance of each unique TCRbeta CDR3 region, the sequences were collapsed and filtered. Clonality, defined as 1 minus Pielou's evenness, was calculated using only productive rearrangements. Tumor T-cell fraction was computed by normalizing TCRbeta template counts to usable DNA, estimated from several housekeeping genes. Clones with significantly greater frequencies in on-treatment versus baseline samples were identified using a previously published method. In its TCRdb copy, this immuneACCESS table keeps in-frame sequences only and misses some clones. Where compared with another copy, unresolved V genes explain less than half of these, and the others have no known cause. Clonal size and the V and J genes are those of that table, whereas D and trimming came from the DNA. This sample holds approximately 840 clones; approximately 20% were observed only once. Roughly 10% of the sample is held by the ten biggest clonotypes.

The treatment or condition tag for this specimen amounts to: randomized to nivolumab then ipilimumab (arm A) or the reverse (arm B). Prior DNA-damaging chemotherapy had not been received by any trial patient. Samples were obtained from patients with melanoma enrolled in CheckMate 064, a randomized, open-label phase II trial of sequential checkpoint blockade. Tumor TCR sequencing used genomic DNA from formalin-fixed paraffin-embedded (FFPE) tissue samples. To note about this clone: Its antigen has not been determined. Nothing much larger sits one base from this clone, and base qualities are not available.

Trimmed from V: 7 bases; trimmed from J: 1 base; junction bases lacking a gene match: 7. The germline V gene (reference sequence) specifies LNHDA as CDR1 and SQIVND as CDR2. The CDR3 goes from the cysteine to the phenylalanine over 15 residues. The read is trimmed to its CDR3 DNA, 45 bases read in frame from base 1. This sequence uses TRBV19 and TRBJ2-7, with 10 junctional bases fitting TRBD2. Specimen: tumor tissue (inferred from file names), collected from a patient given nivolumab and ipilimumab in sequence. The source is a human donor with melanoma. The bases are TGTGCCAGTACCCTGACTAGCGGGCCATCCTACGAGCAGTACTTC. The translation is CASTLTSGPSYEQYF.